This T cell receptor (beta chain) is from a study of shared clonotypes between healthy human individuals. Study-level findings and limits: Despite large depth, rarefaction showed incomplete sorted-subset sequencing.

Genomic DNA (from each subset) was split evenly across several immunoSEQ plates. Data came from immunoSEQ multiplex PCR; TCRdb stores just in-frame clones and leaves some out. In the table there are roughly 760,000 clones, around 67% of which are singletons. Germline V gene sequence: CDR1 MGHDK, CDR2 SYGVNS. The CDR3 sequence is 12 residues long. V lost 5 bases, J lost 2 bases, and 6 bases lay in between. The study drew all its donors from Caucasian adults living in Nashville, Tennessee. For this clone: Its antigen remains unknown.

The V call is TRBV25-1, the J call TRBJ2-5; D remains unclear. The TCR originated in a woman younger than 45 in good health. Sequenced: memory CD4+ T cells sorted from blood. Documented subset: CD45RA-negative fraction. The CDR3 bases are TGTGCCAGCAGTTCTCTTCAAGAGACCCAGTACTTC. Protein: CASSSLQETQYF.